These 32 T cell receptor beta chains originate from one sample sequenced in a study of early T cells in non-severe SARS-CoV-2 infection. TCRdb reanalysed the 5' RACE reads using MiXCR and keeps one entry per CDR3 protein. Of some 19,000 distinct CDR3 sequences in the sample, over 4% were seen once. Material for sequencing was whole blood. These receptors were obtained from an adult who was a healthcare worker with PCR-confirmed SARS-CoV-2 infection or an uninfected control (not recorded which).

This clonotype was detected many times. CDR3 in DNA: TGCAGTGCTAGGCCCTTGAGCGGGGAATACAATGAGCAGTTCTTC. Its translation is CSARPLSGEYNEQFF. The gene calls are TRBV20-1 and TRBJ2-1; the match to TRBD2 covers 7 bases. Unmatched junction bases numbered 9, after V lost 3 bases and J lost 4 bases. The CDR3 sequence is 15 residues long. Germline-derived CDR1 and CDR2 are DFQATT and SNEGSKA (reference sequence).

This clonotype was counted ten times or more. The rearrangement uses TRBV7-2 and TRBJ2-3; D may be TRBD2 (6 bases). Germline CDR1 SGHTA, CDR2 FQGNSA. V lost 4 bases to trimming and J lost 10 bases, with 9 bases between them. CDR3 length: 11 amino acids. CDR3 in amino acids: CASSSSGSQYF. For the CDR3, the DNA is TGTGCCAGCAGCTCCAGCGGGTCGCAGTATTTT. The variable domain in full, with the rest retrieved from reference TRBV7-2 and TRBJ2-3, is GAGVSQSPSNKVTEKGKDVELRCDPISGHTALYWYRQSLGQGLEFLIYFQGNSAPDKSGLPSDRFSAERTGGSVSTLTIQRTQQEDSAVYLCASSSSGSQYFGPGTRLTVL.

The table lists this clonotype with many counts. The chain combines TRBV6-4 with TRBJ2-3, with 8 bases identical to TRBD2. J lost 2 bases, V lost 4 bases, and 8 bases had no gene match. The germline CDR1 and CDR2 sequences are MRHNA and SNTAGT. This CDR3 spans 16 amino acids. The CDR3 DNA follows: TGTGCCAGCAGTGTTAGAGCGGGGGTCCACACAGATACGCAGTATTTT. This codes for CASSVRAGVHTDTQYF.

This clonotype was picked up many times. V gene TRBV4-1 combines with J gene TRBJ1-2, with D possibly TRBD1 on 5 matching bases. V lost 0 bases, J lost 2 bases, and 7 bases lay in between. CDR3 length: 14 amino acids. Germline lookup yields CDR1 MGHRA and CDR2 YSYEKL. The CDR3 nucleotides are TGCGCCAGCAGCCAAGAGACAGCCAACTATGGCTACACCTTC. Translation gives CASSQETANYGYTF.

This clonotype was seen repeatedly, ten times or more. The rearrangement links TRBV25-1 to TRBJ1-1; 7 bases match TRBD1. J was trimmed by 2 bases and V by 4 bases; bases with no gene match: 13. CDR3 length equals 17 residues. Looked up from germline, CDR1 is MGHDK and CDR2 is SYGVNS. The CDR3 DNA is TGTGCCAGCAGTGGTATAGATAGGGGGCCCACCAACACTGAAGCTTTCTTT. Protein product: CASSGIDRGPTNTEAFF. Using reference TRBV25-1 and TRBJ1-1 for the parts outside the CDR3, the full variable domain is EADIYQTPRYLVIGTGKKITLECSQTMGHDKMYWYQQDPGMELHLIHYSYGVNSTEKGDLSSESTVSRIRTEHFPLTLESARPSHTSQYLCASSGIDRGPTNTEAFFGQGTRLTVV.

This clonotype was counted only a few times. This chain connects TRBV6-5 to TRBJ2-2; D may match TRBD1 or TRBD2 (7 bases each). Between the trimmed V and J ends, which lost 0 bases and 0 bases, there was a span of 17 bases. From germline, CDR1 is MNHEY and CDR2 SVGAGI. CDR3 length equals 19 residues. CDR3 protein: CASSYSIQGGIANTGELFF. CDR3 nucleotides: TGTGCCAGCAGTTACTCGATCCAGGGGGGGATTGCGAACACCGGGGAGCTGTTTTTT.

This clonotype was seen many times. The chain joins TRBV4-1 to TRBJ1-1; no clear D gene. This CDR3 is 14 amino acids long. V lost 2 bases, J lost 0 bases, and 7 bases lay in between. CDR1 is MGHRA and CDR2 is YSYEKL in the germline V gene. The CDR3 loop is CASSQPLMNTEAFF. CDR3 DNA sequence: TGCGCCAGCAGCCAACCGCTTATGAACACTGAAGCTTTCTTT.

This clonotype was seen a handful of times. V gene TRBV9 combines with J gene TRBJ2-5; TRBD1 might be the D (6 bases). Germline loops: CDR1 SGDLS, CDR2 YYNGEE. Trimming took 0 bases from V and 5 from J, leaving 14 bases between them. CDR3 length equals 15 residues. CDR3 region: CASSVGDRSAETQYF. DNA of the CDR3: TGTGCCAGCAGCGTAGGAGACAGGTCGGCGGAGACCCAGTACTTC.

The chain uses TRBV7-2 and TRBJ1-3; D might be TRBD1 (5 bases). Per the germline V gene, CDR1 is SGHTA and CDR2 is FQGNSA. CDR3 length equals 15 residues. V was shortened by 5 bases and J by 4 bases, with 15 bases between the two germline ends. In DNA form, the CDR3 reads TGTGCCAGCAGCCCAAGGGACCTACGCGGAAACACCATATATTTT. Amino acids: CASSPRDLRGNTIYF.

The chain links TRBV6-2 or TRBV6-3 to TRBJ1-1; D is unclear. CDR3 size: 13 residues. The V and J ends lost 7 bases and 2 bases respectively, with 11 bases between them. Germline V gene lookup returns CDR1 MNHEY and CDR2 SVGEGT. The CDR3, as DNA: TGTGCCAGCAAGGGCAGCTATAACACTGAAGCTTTCTTT. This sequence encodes CASKGSYNTEAFF.

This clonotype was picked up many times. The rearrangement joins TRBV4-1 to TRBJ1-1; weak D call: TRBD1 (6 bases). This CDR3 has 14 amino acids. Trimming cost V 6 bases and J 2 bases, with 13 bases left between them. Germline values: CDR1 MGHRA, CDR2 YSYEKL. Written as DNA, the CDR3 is TGCGCCAGCAGTCGGAACAGGGTTAACACTGAAGCTTTCTTT. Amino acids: CASSRNRVNTEAFF.

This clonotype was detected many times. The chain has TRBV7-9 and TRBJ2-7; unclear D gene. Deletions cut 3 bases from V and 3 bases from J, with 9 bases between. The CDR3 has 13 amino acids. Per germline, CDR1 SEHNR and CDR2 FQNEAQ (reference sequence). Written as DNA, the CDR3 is TGTGCCAGCAGCTTGGGTCCCGGCTACGAGCAGTACTTC. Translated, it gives CASSLGPGYEQYF.

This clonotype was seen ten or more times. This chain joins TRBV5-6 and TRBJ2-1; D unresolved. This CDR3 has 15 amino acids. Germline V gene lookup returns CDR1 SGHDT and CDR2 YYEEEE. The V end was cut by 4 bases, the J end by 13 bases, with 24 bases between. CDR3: CASSGSGQSGIPQFF. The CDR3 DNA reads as TGTGCCAGCAGCGGGTCTGGGCAGTCTGGCATCCCTCAGTTCTTC.

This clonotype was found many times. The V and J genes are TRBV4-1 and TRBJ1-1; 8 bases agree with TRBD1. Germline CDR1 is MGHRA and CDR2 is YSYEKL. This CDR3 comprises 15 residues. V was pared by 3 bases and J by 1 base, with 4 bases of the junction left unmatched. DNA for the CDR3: TGCGCCAGCAGCCAGACGGACAGGGCGAACACTGAAGCTTTCTTT. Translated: CASSQTDRANTEAFF.

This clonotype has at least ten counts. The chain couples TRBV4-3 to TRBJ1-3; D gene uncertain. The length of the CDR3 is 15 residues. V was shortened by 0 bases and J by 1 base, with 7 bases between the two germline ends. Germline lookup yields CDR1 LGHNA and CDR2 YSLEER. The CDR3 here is CASSQDRRSGNTIYF. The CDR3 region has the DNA TGCGCCAGCAGCCAAGATAGGCGATCTGGAAACACCATATATTTT.

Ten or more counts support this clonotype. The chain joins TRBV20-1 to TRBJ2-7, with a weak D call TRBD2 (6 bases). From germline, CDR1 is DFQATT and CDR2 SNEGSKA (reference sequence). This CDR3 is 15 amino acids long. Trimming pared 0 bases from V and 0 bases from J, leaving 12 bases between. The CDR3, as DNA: TGCAGTGCTAGAGAGGCTAGCGAGTACTCCTACGAGCAGTACTTC. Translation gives CSAREASEYSYEQYF.

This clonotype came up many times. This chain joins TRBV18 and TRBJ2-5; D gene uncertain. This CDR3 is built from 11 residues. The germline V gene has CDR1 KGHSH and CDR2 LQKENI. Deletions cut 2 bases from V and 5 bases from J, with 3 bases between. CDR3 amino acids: CASSPSETQYF. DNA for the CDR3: TGTGCCAGCTCACCATCTGAGACCCAGTACTTC.

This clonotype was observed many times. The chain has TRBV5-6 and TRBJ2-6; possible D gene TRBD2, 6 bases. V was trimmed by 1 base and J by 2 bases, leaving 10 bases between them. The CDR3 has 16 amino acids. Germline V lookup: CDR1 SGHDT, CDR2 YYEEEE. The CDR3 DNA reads TGTGCCAGCAGCTTGATAGCGGCAGCTGGGGCCAACGTCCTGACTTTC. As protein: CASSLIAAAGANVLTF.

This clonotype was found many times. CDR3 nucleotide sequence: TGCAGCGTGGAGGGGATTCCACCCGATACGCAGTATTTT. Translation: CSVEGIPPDTQYF. The chain is built from TRBV29-1 and TRBJ2-3; a weak D match, TRBD2 (6 bases). Germline-derived CDR1 and CDR2 are SQVTM and ANQGSEA. The CDR3 spans 13 residues. V lost 6 bases and J lost 6, with 16 bases in between.

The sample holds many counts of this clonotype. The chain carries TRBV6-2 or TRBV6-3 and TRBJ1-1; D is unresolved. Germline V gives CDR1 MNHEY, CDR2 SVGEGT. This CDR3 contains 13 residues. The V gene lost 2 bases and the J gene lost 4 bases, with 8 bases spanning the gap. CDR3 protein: CASSYGESTEAFF. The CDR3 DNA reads TGTGCCAGCAGTTACGGTGAAAGCACTGAAGCTTTCTTT.

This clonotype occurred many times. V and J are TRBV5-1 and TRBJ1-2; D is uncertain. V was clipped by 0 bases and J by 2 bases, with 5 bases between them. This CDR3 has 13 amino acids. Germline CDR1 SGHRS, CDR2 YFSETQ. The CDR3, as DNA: TGCGCCAGCAGCTTGGACGGAAACTATGGCTACACCTTC. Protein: CASSLDGNYGYTF.

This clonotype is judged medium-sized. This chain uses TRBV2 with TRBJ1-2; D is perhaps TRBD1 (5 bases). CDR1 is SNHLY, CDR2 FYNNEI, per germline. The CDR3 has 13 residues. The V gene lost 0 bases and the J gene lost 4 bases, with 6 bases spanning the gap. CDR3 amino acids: CASSEAGAYGYTF. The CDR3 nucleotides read TGTGCCAGCAGTGAAGCCGGGGCCTATGGCTACACCTTC.

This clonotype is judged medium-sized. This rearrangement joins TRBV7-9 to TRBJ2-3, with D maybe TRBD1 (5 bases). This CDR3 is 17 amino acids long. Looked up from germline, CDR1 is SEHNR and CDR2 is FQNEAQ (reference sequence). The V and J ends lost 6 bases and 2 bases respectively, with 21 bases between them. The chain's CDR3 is CASSPSFKGLDTDTQYF. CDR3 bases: TGTGCCAGCAGTCCTTCGTTTAAGGGGCTTGACACAGATACGCAGTATTTT. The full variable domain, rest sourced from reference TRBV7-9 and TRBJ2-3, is DTGVSQNPRHKITKRGQNVTFRCDPISEHNRLYWYRQTLGQGPEFLTYFQNEAQLEKSRLLSDRFSAERPKGSFSTLEIQRTEQGDSAMYLCASSPSFKGLDTDTQYFGPGTRLTVL.

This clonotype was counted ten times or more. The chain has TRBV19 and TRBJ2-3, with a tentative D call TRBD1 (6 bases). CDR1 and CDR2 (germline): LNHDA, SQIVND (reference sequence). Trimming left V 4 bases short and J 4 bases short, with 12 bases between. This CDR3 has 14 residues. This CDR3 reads CASSTLQGPDTQYF. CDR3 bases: TGTGCCAGTAGTACCCTACAGGGACCAGATACGCAGTATTTT.

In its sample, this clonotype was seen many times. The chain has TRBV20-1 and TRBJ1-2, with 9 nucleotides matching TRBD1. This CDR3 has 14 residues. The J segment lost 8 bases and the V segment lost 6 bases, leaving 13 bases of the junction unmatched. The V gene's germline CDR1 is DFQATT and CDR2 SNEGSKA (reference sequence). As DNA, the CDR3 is TGCAGTGCGGACCCCGGAACAGGGGGCTTGGGCTACACCTTC. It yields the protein CSADPGTGGLGYTF.

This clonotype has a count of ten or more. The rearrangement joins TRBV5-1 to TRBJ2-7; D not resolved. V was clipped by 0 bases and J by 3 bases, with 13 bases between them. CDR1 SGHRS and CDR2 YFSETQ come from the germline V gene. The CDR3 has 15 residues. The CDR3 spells CASSLAGPENYEQYF. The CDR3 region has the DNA TGCGCCAGCAGCTTGGCCGGTCCAGAGAACTACGAGCAGTACTTC. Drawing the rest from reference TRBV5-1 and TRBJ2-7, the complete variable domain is KAGVTQTPRYLIKTRGQQVTLSCSPISGHRSVSWYQQTPGQGLQFLFEYFSETQRNKGNFPGRFSGRQFSNSRSEMNVSTLELGDSALYLCASSLAGPENYEQYFGPGTRLTVT.

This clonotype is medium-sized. The CDR3 DNA reads as TGCAGTGCTCTGCCCGACAGGGAATCTAACTATGGCTACACCTTC. Encoded protein: CSALPDRESNYGYTF. The chain uses TRBV20-1 and TRBJ1-2; 7 nucleotides line up with TRBD1. J lost 0 bases, V lost 5 bases, and 9 bases had no gene match. Germline V gene data show CDR1 as DFQATT and CDR2 as SNEGSKA (reference sequence). The CDR3 contains 15 residues.

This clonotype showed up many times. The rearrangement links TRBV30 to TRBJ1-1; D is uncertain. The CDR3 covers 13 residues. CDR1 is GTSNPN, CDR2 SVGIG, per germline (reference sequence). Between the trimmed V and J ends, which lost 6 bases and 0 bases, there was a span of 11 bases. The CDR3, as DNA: TGTGCCTGTGAAGGCTTCATGAACACTGAAGCTTTCTTT. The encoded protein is CACEGFMNTEAFF.

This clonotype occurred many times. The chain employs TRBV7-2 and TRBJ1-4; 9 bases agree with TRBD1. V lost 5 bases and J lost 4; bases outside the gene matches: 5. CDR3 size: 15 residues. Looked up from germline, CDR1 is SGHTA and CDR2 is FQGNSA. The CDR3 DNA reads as TGTGCCAGCAGCGCCCAGACAGGGGGTAATGAAAAACTGTTTTTT. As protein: CASSAQTGGNEKLFF.

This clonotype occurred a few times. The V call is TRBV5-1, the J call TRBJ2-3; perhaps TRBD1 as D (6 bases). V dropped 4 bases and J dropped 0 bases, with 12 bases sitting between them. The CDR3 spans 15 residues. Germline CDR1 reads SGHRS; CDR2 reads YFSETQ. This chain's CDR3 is CASSPGVTSTDTQYF. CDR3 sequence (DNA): TGCGCCAGCAGCCCAGGGGTAACTAGCACAGATACGCAGTATTTT. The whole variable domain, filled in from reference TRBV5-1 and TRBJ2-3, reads KAGVTQTPRYLIKTRGQQVTLSCSPISGHRSVSWYQQTPGQGLQFLFEYFSETQRNKGNFPGRFSGRQFSNSRSEMNVSTLELGDSALYLCASSPGVTSTDTQYFGPGTRLTVL.

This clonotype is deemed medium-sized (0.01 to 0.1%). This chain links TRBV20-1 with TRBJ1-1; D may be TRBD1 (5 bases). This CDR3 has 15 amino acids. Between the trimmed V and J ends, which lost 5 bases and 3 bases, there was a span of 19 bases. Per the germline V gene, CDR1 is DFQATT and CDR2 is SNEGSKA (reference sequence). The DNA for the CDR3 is TGCAGTGCTCCCCGACGCCAACAGGTAGACACTGAAGCTTTCTTT. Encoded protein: CSAPRRQQVDTEAFF.

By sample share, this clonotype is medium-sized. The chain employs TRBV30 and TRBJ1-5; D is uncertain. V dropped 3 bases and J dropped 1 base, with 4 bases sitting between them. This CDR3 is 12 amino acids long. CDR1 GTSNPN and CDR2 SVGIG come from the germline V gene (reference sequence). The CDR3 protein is CAWSGSNQPQHF. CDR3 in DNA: TGTGCCTGGAGCGGCAGCAATCAGCCCCAGCATTTT.